This TCR beta chain was found in a study of cytomegalovirus exposure and HLA in healthy donors. Overall study results and limits: A later analysis linked a missense variant in DCLRE1C to the trimming of TCR beta V and J genes. TCR beta V segments were, for the most part, productive about 87% or about 30% of the time in an earlier analysis. The study recorded 150 to 200 TCR beta chains that were cytomegalovirus-associated.

Per the germline V gene, CDR1 is KGHSH and CDR2 is LQKENI. This CDR3 has 16 amino acids. Losses at the gene ends were 3 bases for V and 3 bases for J; bases not matched to a gene: 8. Amplification used 60 Vbeta primers and 13 Jbeta primers. In the original processing: It was a later analysis that counted roughly 80 million unique TCR beta chains, of which about 10 million were shared. Using immunoSEQ multiplex PCR, the repertoire was profiled, and TCRdb retains in-frame clones only, with some absent. That table is the source of V, J and clone size, and D and trimming were worked out from the DNA. There are about 95,000 clones in the sample; nearly 70% occur only once, and approximately 15% lies in the top ten. In regard to this clone: What it binds is unknown.

The V gene is TRBV18, the J gene TRBJ2-1; 7 bases map to TRBD1. This sequence originates from a woman aged 50 to 60 in good health and CMV-seropositive. Material for sequencing was PBMCs. CDR3 DNA sequence: TGTGCCAGCTCACCCCCCGGGACAGCCCTCTACAATGAGCAGTTCTTC. Amino acid sequence: CASSPPGTALYNEQFF.